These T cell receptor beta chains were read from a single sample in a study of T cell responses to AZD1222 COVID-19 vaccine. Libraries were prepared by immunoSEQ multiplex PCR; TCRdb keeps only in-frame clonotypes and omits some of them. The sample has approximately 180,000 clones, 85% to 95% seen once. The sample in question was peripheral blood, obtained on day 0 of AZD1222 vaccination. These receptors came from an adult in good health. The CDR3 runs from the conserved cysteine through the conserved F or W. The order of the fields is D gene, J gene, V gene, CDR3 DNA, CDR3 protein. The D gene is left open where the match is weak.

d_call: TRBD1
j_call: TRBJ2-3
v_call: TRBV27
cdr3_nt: TGTGCCAGCAGTTCCTTGGACAGGGTAAACACAGATACGCAGTATTTT
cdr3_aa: CASSSLDRVNTDTQYF

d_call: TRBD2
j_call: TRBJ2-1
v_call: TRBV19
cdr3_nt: TGTGCCAGTAGTACCCGGACTAGCCGCCTCACGGAGCAGTTCTTC
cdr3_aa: CASSTRTSRLTEQFF

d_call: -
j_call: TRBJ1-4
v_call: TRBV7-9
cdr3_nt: TGTGCCAGCAGCTTACCGGAGATGGGAGGACGGGTTGAAAAACTGTTTTTT
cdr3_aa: CASSLPEMGGRVEKLFF

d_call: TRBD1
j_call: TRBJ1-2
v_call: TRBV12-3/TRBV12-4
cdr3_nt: TGTGCCAGCAGTCTCCAGGGGACAGGCGACTACACCTTC
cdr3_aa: CASSLQGTGDYTF

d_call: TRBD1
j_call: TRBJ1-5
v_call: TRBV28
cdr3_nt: TGTGCCAGCAGCCCAACGGGACAGCTAGAATACGACAATCAGCCCCAGCATTTT
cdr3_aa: CASSPTGQLEYDNQPQHF

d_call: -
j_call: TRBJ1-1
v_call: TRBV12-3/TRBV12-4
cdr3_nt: TGTGCCATCCTGGGAGGCACTGAAGCTTTCTTT
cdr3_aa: CAILGGTEAFF

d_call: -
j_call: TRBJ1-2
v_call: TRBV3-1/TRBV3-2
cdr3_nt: TGTGCCAGCAGCCCCGAGGGGGGCGCCTATGGCTACACCTTC
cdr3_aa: CASSPEGGAYGYTF

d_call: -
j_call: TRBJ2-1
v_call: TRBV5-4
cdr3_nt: TGTGCCAGCAGCCCTATTTCAGGGAGCTACAATGAGCAGTTCTTC
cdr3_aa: CASSPISGSYNEQFF

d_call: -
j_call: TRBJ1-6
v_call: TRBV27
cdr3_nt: TGTGCCAGCAGTGTCGCGGGCTCCTATAATTCACCCCTCCACTTT
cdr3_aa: CASSVAGSYNSPLHF

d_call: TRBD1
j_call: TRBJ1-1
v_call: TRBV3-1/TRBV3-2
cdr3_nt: TGTGCCAGCAGACATATCACAGGGGTGAACACTGAAGCTTTCTTT
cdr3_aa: CASRHITGVNTEAFF

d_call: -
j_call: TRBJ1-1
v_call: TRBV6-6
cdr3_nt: TGTGCCAGCAGTTACCCAACGGGGCAGGGGCCTGAAGCTTTCTTT
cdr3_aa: CASSYPTGQGPEAFF